Listed below are T cell receptor beta chains from one sample, sequenced in a study of T cells after yellow fever vaccination. TCRdb passed the 5' RACE reads through MiXCR, listing each CDR3 protein once. The sample carries approximately 350,000 distinct CDR3 sequences, 11% recorded once. Sequencing used PBMCs, obtained on the day of the first yellow fever vaccination. Receptors were obtained from a man younger than 35 who received the YFV17D yellow fever vaccine. Both conserved end residues are part of each CDR3. The D gene is left open where the match is weak. Clone size, where shown, is once, few, many, or a class for clones that have expanded.

j_call clone_size d_call cdr3_length v_call cdr3_nt cdr3_aa
TRBJ2-2 . . 15 TRBV5-1 TGCGCCAGCAGCCAGGGGGGACGGCTCGGCGGGGAGCTGTTTTTT CASSQGGRLGGELFF
TRBJ1-4 . TRBD1 15 TRBV9 TGTGCCAGCAGCGTAGCAGGGGGAGTTAATGAAAAACTGTTTTTT CASSVAGGVNEKLFF
TRBJ1-6 . . 15 TRBV7-2 TGTGCCAGCAGACCAGAGACAGCTTATAATTCACCCCTCCACTTT CASRPETAYNSPLHF
TRBJ1-1 . . 17 TRBV4-1 TGCGCCAGCAGCCAAGCTCGTGTGGGGGACGGGAACACTGAAGCTTTCTTT CASSQARVGDGNTEAFF
TRBJ1-4 many . 13 TRBV7-8 TGTGCCAGCAGCGGGGGACGAAATGAAAAACTGTTTTTT CASSGGRNEKLFF
TRBJ1-1 few TRBD1 16 TRBV6-1 TGTGCCAGCAACCTATTTTTGGACAGGGCGAACACTGAAGCTTTCTTT CASNLFLDRANTEAFF
TRBJ2-2 many TRBD2 17 TRBV5-6 TGTGCCAGCAGCTTGGGGCTAGCGGGGGGACACACCGGGGAGCTGTTTTTT CASSLGLAGGHTGELFF
TRBJ1-5 few TRBD1 15 TRBV15 TGTGCCACCAGCAGAGATCGGGCAGGGGGACAGCCCCAGCATTTT CATSRDRAGGQPQHF
TRBJ1-2 . . 12 TRBV27 TGTGCCAGCTCCCATCCTAACTATGGCTACACCTTC CASSHPNYGYTF
TRBJ1-2 few TRBD1 16 TRBV10-3 TGTGCCATCAGTCCGGCTAGGGACAGAGTATTCTATGGCTACACCTTC CAISPARDRVFYGYTF
TRBJ1-1 . . 15 TRBV4-3 TGCGCCAGCAGCCAAGAGGAGGCGGGGTTCACTGAAGCTTTCTTT CASSQEEAGFTEAFF
TRBJ1-4 . . 16 TRBV10-3 TGTGCCATCTCAGAACTCGGTGGAGGTGGTAATGAAAAACTGTTTTTT CAISELGGGGNEKLFF
TRBJ2-1 few . 15 TRBV5-1 TGCGCCAGCAGCTTGTCTCCGGGACCAAACAATGAGCAGTTCTTC CASSLSPGPNNEQFF
TRBJ1-1 few . 14 TRBV20-1 TGCAGTGCTAGAGACCCCAGGGAGAACACTGAAGCTTTCTTT CSARDPRENTEAFF
TRBJ2-1 . TRBD1 20 TRBV13 TGTGCCAGCAGCTCATATGGACAGGGGGCTCCTCTCAGCTCCTACAATGAGCAGTTCTTC CASSSYGQGAPLSSYNEQFF
TRBJ2-1 few TRBD2 16 TRBV10-2 TGCGCCAGCTTGAATATACTAGCGGGGGAACCCAATGAGCAGTTCTTC CASLNILAGEPNEQFF
TRBJ2-3 many . 15 TRBV11-2 TGTGCCAGCAGCTTTAGTACAAGGGGAAGAGATACGCAGTATTTT CASSFSTRGRDTQYF
TRBJ1-1 . . 15 TRBV20-1 TGCAGTGCTAGAGATGGCCGGGGGGGGTGGACTGAAGCTTTCTTT CSARDGRGGWTEAFF
TRBJ2-5 . TRBD2 15 TRBV7-2 TGTGCCAGCAGCTTCGCGGGACTAGCGGAAGAGACCCAGTACTTC CASSFAGLAEETQYF
TRBJ2-1 . TRBD2 16 TRBV7-6 TGTGCCAGCAGGTCGTCGGGGGGGAACTCCTACAATGAGCAGTTCTTC CASRSSGGNSYNEQFF
TRBJ2-5 . TRBD2 15 TRBV28 TGTGCCAGCAGTACTAGCGGGGGGATACAAGAGACCCAGTACTTC CASSTSGGIQETQYF
TRBJ1-1 . . 16 TRBV5-1 TGCGCCAGCAGCTTGGGCCAGGGCTCGATGAACACTGAAGCTTTCTTT CASSLGQGSMNTEAFF
TRBJ2-1 . . 15 TRBV2 TGTGCCAGCAGTGAAGAGGGTTCCTCCTACAATGAGCAGTTCTTC CASSEEGSSYNEQFF
TRBJ1-1 many . 11 TRBV7-9 TGTGCCAGCAGCTTCGGACAGGAAGCTTTCTTT CASSFGQEAFF
TRBJ2-5 many . 14 TRBV7-2 TGTGCCAGCAGCTTAGTCCTCGACCAAGAGACCCAGTACTTC CASSLVLDQETQYF
TRBJ1-1 few . 15 TRBV15 TGTGCCACCAGCAGAGGGGGGGCAGGGACCCTTGAAGCTTTCTTT CATSRGGAGTLEAFF
TRBJ2-5 few TRBD2 18 TRBV4-1 TGCGCCAGCAGCCAAGAAGGAGGATCTAGCGGGGGCGGCGAGACCCAGTACTTC CASSQEGGSSGGGETQYF
TRBJ2-3 few . 16 TRBV6-5 TGTGCCAGCAGTTACTTGCTGGGGGAGAGCACAGATACGCAGTATTTT CASSYLLGESTDTQYF
TRBJ1-2 . . 11 TRBV29-1 TGCAGCGTTCTCCTCAACTATGGCTACACCTTC CSVLLNYGYTF
TRBJ2-1 . TRBD1 15 TRBV2 TGTGCCAGCAGTTCCCCGGAGGACAGGTACAATGAGCAGTTCTTC CASSSPEDRYNEQFF
TRBJ2-7 many TRBD2 15 TRBV6-1 TGTGCCAGCACCGTGGGACTAGCAATCTCCTACGAGCAGTACTTC CASTVGLAISYEQYF
TRBJ2-3 . . 15 TRBV4-2 TGTGCCAGCAGCCAAACAGGGTTCGGCACAGATACGCAGTATTTT CASSQTGFGTDTQYF
TRBJ2-2 few . 13 TRBV6-4 TGTGCCAGCAGTGTCGCTAGCCCCGGGGAGCTGTTTTTT CASSVASPGELFF
TRBJ2-3 . . 17 TRBV20-1 TGCAGTGCTAGAGAGATAAGGGCACTCCCAAGCACAGATACGCAGTATTTT CSAREIRALPSTDTQYF
TRBJ1-5 . . 14 TRBV5-1 TGCGCCAGCAGCCGGGACGGGAACAATCAGCCCCAGCATTTT CASSRDGNNQPQHF
TRBJ2-3 . . 13 TRBV3-1 TGTGCCAGCAGAGGGGCCTACACAGATACGCAGTATTTT CASRGAYTDTQYF
TRBJ1-4 . TRBD1 14 TRBV2 TGTGCCAGCAGTGAAGGAAGAGGCAGGGGGAAACTGTTTTTT CASSEGRGRGKLFF
TRBJ2-4 few TRBD1 15 TRBV11-2 TGTGCCAGCAGTCGACAGGGTTTAACCAAAAACATTCAGTACTTC CASSRQGLTKNIQYF
TRBJ2-1 many TRBD1 16 TRBV23-1 TGCGCCAGCAGTCACAACCAGGGGGCCTCCTACAATGAGCAGTTCTTC CASSHNQGASYNEQFF
TRBJ2-2 many . 15 TRBV7-2 TGTGCCAGCAGCTTACAGGGAGGGAACACCGGGGAGCTGTTTTTT CASSLQGGNTGELFF
TRBJ1-2 once . 17 TRBV9 TGTGCCAGCAGCCCTTGGCACACAGGTACCCCTAACTATGGCTACACCTTC CASSPWHTGTPNYGYTF